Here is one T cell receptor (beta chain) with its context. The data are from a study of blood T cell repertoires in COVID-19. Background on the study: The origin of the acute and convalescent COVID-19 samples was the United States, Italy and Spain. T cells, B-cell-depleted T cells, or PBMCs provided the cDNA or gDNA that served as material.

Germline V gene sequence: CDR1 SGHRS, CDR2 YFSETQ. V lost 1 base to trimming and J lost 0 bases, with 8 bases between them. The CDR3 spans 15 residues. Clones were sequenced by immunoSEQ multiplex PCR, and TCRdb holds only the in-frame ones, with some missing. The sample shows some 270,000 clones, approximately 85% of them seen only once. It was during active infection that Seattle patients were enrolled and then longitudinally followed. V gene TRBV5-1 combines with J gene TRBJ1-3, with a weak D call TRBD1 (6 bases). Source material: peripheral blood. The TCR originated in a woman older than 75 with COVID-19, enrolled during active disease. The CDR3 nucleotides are TGCGCCAGCAGCTTGACAGGGTTCTCTGGAAACACCATATATTTT. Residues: CASSLTGFSGNTIYF.